The rows below give T cell receptor beta chains drawn from one sample of a study of blood T cell repertoires in COVID-19. Profiling relied on immunoSEQ multiplex PCR, and the TCRdb table lists in-frame clones only, not all of them. Here the sample spans more than 85,000 clones, 82% being singletons. Sequencing used peripheral blood. These receptors all come from an older woman with acute or convalescent COVID-19. Both conserved end residues are part of each CDR3. D genes are given only for firm matches. Clone size appears in some rows only: once, few, many, or a class for an expanded clone.

J gene: TRBJ2-1
V gene: TRBV3-1/TRBV3-2
D gene: TRBD2
clone size: NA
CDR3 DNA: TGTGCCAGCAGCCATTCCGGGACTAGCGGGGGGGCCGGGAAGTTCTTC
CDR3 protein: CASSHSGTSGGAGKFF

J gene: TRBJ1-2
V gene: TRBV9
D gene: NA
clone size: NA
CDR3 DNA: TGTGCCAGCAGCTCACAGGGATACGGCTACACCTTC
CDR3 protein: CASSSQGYGYTF

J gene: TRBJ1-2
V gene: TRBV10-3
D gene: TRBD1
clone size: NA
CDR3 DNA: TGTGCCATCAGTGATTTCCGGACAGGTTATGGCTACACCTTC
CDR3 protein: CAISDFRTGYGYTF

J gene: TRBJ2-3
V gene: TRBV29-1
D gene: TRBD1
clone size: NA
CDR3 DNA: TGCAGCGGGGTGGGACAGGGGGGAGATACGCAGTATTTT
CDR3 protein: CSGVGQGGDTQYF

J gene: TRBJ2-7
V gene: TRBV5-4
D gene: TRBD2
clone size: NA
CDR3 DNA: TGTGCCAGCAGCTTGGAGGGACTAGCGGGGGTCTACGAGCAGTACTTC
CDR3 protein: CASSLEGLAGVYEQYF

J gene: TRBJ2-1
V gene: TRBV12-3/TRBV12-4
D gene: NA
clone size: NA
CDR3 DNA: TGTGCCAGCAGTTTCCAGAATGAGCAGTTCTTC
CDR3 protein: CASSFQNEQFF

J gene: TRBJ1-2
V gene: TRBV24-1
D gene: TRBD1
clone size: few
CDR3 DNA: TGTGCCACCAGTGGACAGGGGCCTAACTATGGCTACACCTTC
CDR3 protein: CATSGQGPNYGYTF

J gene: TRBJ1-6
V gene: TRBV28
D gene: NA
clone size: NA
CDR3 DNA: TGTGCCAGCAGTCTCCCACCCTCCAGGAATTCACCCCTCCACTTT
CDR3 protein: CASSLPPSRNSPLHF

J gene: TRBJ1-5
V gene: TRBV7-2
D gene: NA
clone size: NA
CDR3 DNA: TGTGCCAGCAGTTTTATGGACAGTCGTAAACCCCAGCATTTT
CDR3 protein: CASSFMDSRKPQHF

J gene: TRBJ2-5
V gene: TRBV10-3
D gene: NA
clone size: NA
CDR3 DNA: TGTGCCATCAGGGGCGACAGGTTACAAGAGACCCAGTACTTC
CDR3 protein: CAIRGDRLQETQYF

J gene: TRBJ1-2
V gene: TRBV9
D gene: TRBD1
clone size: NA
CDR3 DNA: TGTGCCAGCAGCCCCCGGACAGGATACAACTATGGCTACACCTTC
CDR3 protein: CASSPRTGYNYGYTF

J gene: TRBJ2-3
V gene: TRBV7-2
D gene: NA
clone size: NA
CDR3 DNA: TGTGCCAGCAGCTTGCAAGGGGATCCACGCACAGATACGCAGTATTTT
CDR3 protein: CASSLQGDPRTDTQYF

J gene: TRBJ2-3
V gene: TRBV7-2
D gene: TRBD2
clone size: NA
CDR3 DNA: TGTGCCAGCAGCTTAGCGCCGGCACTAGCGGGGGCCTGGGATACGCAGTATTTT
CDR3 protein: CASSLAPALAGAWDTQYF

J gene: TRBJ1-2
V gene: TRBV20-1
D gene: TRBD1
clone size: NA
CDR3 DNA: TGCAGGACCGGGACAGGGAATTCCTACACCTTC
CDR3 protein: CRTGTGNSYTF

J gene: TRBJ2-7
V gene: TRBV11-2
D gene: NA
clone size: NA
CDR3 DNA: TGTGCCAGCAGCTTAGCCTACAGGGAAACCTACGAGCAGTACTTC
CDR3 protein: CASSLAYRETYEQYF

J gene: TRBJ2-2
V gene: TRBV6-5
D gene: NA
clone size: once
CDR3 DNA: TGTGCCAGCAGTCGCCAGGGCGGGGAGCTGTTTTTT
CDR3 protein: CASSRQGGELFF

J gene: TRBJ1-2
V gene: TRBV28
D gene: TRBD1
clone size: few
CDR3 DNA: TGTGCCAGCAGCCTAGGGGACAGCGGCCTTCCCCCAGCTAACTATGGCTACACCTTC
CDR3 protein: CASSLGDSGLPPANYGYTF

J gene: TRBJ2-5
V gene: TRBV7-9
D gene: NA
clone size: NA
CDR3 DNA: TGTGCCAGCAGCTTAGGACAGGCACAAGAGACCCAGTACTTC
CDR3 protein: CASSLGQAQETQYF

J gene: TRBJ1-1
V gene: TRBV11-2
D gene: NA
clone size: NA
CDR3 DNA: TGTGCCAGCACCTCCCCGCGGGGTGAAGCTTTCTTT
CDR3 protein: CASTSPRGEAFF

J gene: TRBJ2-3
V gene: TRBV7-9
D gene: TRBD1
clone size: NA
CDR3 DNA: TGTGCCAGCATCGCATCGCCGGGACAGGGGTCAGATACGCAGTATTTT
CDR3 protein: CASIASPGQGSDTQYF

J gene: TRBJ1-6
V gene: TRBV14
D gene: TRBD1
clone size: NA
CDR3 DNA: TGTGCCAGCAGCCGGCAGGGGGCCTATAATTCACCCCTCCACTTT
CDR3 protein: CASSRQGAYNSPLHF

J gene: TRBJ1-6
V gene: TRBV6-2/TRBV6-3
D gene: TRBD1
clone size: once
CDR3 DNA: TGTGCCAGCAGTTACCCGACAGGGGGTAATTCACCCCTCCACTTT
CDR3 protein: CASSYPTGGNSPLHF